A single sample is the source of the 11 T cell receptor beta chains below, sequenced in a study of spatial heterogeneity in lung cancer. As for time point: sample taken at primary tumor resection. TCRs were sequenced from unsorted whole RNA of tumor, nontumor lung or PBMC. TCRdb re-called the 5' RACE reads through MiXCR, storing one row per CDR3 protein. The sample contains roughly 48,000 distinct CDR3 sequences, approximately 5% of which appear only once. The sequencing used PBMCs, collected at surgery. These TCRs come from a male donor with early-stage non-small cell lung cancer.

To note about this clonotype: A much larger clone is a single base away; this may be a read error. J is TRBJ1-1 and V is TRBV2; unclear D gene. The CDR3 runs to 11 residues. Germline-derived CDR1 and CDR2 are SNHLY and FYNNEI. V was cut by 5 bases and J by 4 bases, with 5 bases left in between. The CDR3 DNA sequence: TGTGCCAGCAGTTGGACCACTGAAGCTTTCTTT. This gives the protein CASSWTTEAFF.

This clonotype was counted ten times or more. V and J are TRBV12-3 or TRBV12-4 and TRBJ2-3; 9 nucleotides match TRBD2. Trimming at V came to 0 bases and at J to 0 bases, leaving 7 bases not matched to a gene. CDR3 length: 18 residues. The CDR3 DNA is TGTGCCAGCAGTTTAGCGGGGCTAGCGGGACTGAGCACAGATACGCAGTATTTT. As protein: CASSLAGLAGLSTDTQYF.

This clonotype has ten or more counts. The CDR3 nucleotides read TGTGCCAGCAGCTTGGGGACAGGACATGGCTACACCTTC. It encodes CASSLGTGHGYTF. J is TRBJ1-2 and V is TRBV11-2; TRBD1 aligns across 8 bases. Germline loops: CDR1 SGHAT, CDR2 FQNNGV. CDR3 length: 13 amino acids. The junction had 3 bases not matched to a gene; V was cut back by 3 bases and J by 6 bases.

There are many counts of this clonotype. The chain uses TRBV20-1 and TRBJ1-5; D unresolved. Trimming shortened V by 0 bases and J by 0 bases, and 6 bases separated the two germline ends. Germline V gene data show CDR1 as DFQATT and CDR2 as SNEGSKA (reference sequence). The CDR3 length is 14 residues. The CDR3 protein is CSARDWHSNQPQHF. The CDR3 bases are TGCAGTGCTAGAGATTGGCATAGCAATCAGCCCCAGCATTTT.

This clonotype was observed many times. The rearrangement joins TRBV29-1 to TRBJ2-1; 7 bases agree with TRBD2. Trimming took 6 bases from V and 7 from J; bases not matched to a gene: 12. This CDR3 has 14 residues. Looked up from germline, CDR1 is SQVTM and CDR2 is ANQGSEA. CDR3: CSVRWAGDRNEQFF. CDR3 DNA sequence: TGCAGCGTCCGTTGGGCGGGAGATAGGAATGAGCAGTTCTTC.

This clonotype has a count of ten or more. Written as DNA, the CDR3 is TGTGCCAGCAGTGAATTCTTGGGACTAGCGGGAGGGCTCTACAATGAGCAGTTCTTC. Encoded protein: CASSEFLGLAGGLYNEQFF. The V call is TRBV2, the J call TRBJ2-1; 16 nucleotides agree with TRBD2. The V gene end was trimmed by 2 bases and the J gene end by 3 bases; junction bases not matched to a gene: 7. Germline CDR1 is SNHLY and CDR2 is FYNNEI. The CDR3 has 19 amino acids.

In its sample, this clonotype was seen many times. J is TRBJ2-3 and V is TRBV7-3; D ambiguous. V lost 4 bases and J lost 0, with 2 bases in between. Germline CDR1 SGHTA, CDR2 FQGTGA. The CDR3 totals 12 residues. The CDR3, as DNA: TGTGCCAGCAGCTCTAGCACAGATACGCAGTATTTT. Its protein product is CASSSSTDTQYF.

This clonotype was detected ten times or more. The chain combines TRBV20-1 with TRBJ1-2; 10 bases fit TRBD1. The CDR3 consists of 12 residues. CDR1 DFQATT and CDR2 SNEGSKA come from the germline V gene (reference sequence). The CDR3 loop is CRARGQGLGYTF. CDR3 bases: TGCAGGGCCCGGGGACAGGGGCTTGGCTACACCTTC.

This clonotype has ten or more counts. The chain has TRBV19 and TRBJ1-1, with D perhaps matching TRBD1 (5 bases). Between the trimmed V and J ends, which lost 5 bases and 4 bases, there was a span of 11 bases. The germline V gene has CDR1 LNHDA and CDR2 SQIVND (reference sequence). The CDR3 contains 13 residues. CDR3 nucleotide sequence: TGTGCCAGTAGTGAGCGACAGCGCACTGAAGCTTTCTTT. Translating gives CASSERQRTEAFF.

This clonotype has a count of ten or more. V gene TRBV13 combines with J gene TRBJ1-1; possible D gene TRBD1, 6 bases. Per germline, CDR1 PRHDT and CDR2 FYEKMQ (reference sequence). The CDR3 spans 17 residues. V was shortened by 6 bases and J by 0 bases, with 20 bases between the two germline ends. In DNA, the CDR3 is TGTGCCAGCAGTTCGTCCGCTCTCAGGGGAATGAACACTGAAGCTTTCTTT. It translates to CASSSSALRGMNTEAFF.

The table lists this clonotype with many counts. V gene TRBV20-1 combines with J gene TRBJ2-7; TRBD2 aligns across 8 bases. The CDR3 runs to 11 residues. Looked up from germline, CDR1 is DFQATT and CDR2 is SNEGSKA (reference sequence). The CDR3 nucleotides are TGCAGTGCTAGAGGGGGGACTAGTCAGGGAGTC. Its protein product is CSARGGTSQGV.